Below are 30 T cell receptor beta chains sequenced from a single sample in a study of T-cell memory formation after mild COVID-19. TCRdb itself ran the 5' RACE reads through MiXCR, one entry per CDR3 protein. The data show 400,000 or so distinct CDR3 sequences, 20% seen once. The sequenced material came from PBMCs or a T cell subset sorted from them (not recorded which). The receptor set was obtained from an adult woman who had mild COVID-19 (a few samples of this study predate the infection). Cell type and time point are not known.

This CDR3 is CAWSWSETQYF. DNA for the CDR3: TGTGCCTGGAGTTGGTCGGAGACCCAGTACTTC. The chain uses TRBV30 and TRBJ2-5; D gene uncertain. Germline V CDR1 and CDR2: GTSNPN, SVGIG (reference sequence). The CDR3 covers 11 residues. With 2 bases removed from V and 5 bases from J, the gap between germline ends came to 6 bases.

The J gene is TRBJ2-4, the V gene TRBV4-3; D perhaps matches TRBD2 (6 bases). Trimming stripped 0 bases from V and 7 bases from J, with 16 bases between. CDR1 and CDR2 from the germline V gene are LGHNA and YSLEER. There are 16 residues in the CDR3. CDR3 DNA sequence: TGCGCCAGCAGCCAAGATGGTTCCGGGAGTAGTAACATTCAGTACTTC. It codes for CASSQDGSGSSNIQYF.

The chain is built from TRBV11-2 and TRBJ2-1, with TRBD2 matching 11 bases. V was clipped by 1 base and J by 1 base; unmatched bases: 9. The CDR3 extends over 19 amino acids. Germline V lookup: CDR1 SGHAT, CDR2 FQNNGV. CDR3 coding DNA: TGTGCCAGCAGCTTAGGGACCCAACTAGCGGGAGCATCCTACAATGAGCAGTTCTTC. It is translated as CASSLGTQLAGASYNEQFF.

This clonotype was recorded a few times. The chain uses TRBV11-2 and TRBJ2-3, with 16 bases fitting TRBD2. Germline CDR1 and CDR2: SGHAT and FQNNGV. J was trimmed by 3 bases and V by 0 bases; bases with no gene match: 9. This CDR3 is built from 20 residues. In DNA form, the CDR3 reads TGTGCCAGCAGCTTAGATCATTGGGGACTAGCGGGAGGGCCGACAGATACGCAGTATTTT. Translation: CASSLDHWGLAGGPTDTQYF.

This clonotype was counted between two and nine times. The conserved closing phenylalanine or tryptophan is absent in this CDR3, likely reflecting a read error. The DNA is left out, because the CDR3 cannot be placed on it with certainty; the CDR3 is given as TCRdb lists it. The CDR3 region is CSAPSASDSGYYV. J is TRBJ1-2 and V is TRBV20-1; the table's D call TRBD1 went unverified against the DNA. Termini included, the CDR3 measures 13 amino acids. The germline V gene encodes CDR1 DFQATT and CDR2 SNEGSKA (reference sequence).

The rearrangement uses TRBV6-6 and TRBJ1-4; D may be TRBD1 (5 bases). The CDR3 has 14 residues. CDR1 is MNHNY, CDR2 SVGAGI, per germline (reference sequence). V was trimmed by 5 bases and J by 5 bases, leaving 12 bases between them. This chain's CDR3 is CASSTGPWNEKLFF. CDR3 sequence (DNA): TGTGCCAGCAGTACGGGGCCCTGGAATGAAAAACTGTTTTTT.

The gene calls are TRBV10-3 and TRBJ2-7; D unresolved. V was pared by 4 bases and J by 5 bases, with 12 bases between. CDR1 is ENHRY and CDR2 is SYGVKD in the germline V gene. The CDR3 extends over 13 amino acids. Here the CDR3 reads CAISAVGSHEQYF. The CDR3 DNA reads TGTGCCATCAGTGCGGTTGGATCTCACGAGCAGTACTTC.

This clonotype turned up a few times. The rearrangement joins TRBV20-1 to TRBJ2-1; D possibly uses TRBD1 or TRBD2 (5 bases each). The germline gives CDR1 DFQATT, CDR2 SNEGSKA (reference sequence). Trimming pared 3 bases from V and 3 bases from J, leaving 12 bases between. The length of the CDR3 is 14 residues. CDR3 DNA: TGCAGTGCTAGCGGGACCGACGGCTACAATGAGCAGTTCTTC. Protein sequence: CSASGTDGYNEQFF.

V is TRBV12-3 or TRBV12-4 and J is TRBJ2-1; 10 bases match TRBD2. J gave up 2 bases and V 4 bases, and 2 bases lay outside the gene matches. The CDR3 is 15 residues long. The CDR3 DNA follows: TGTGCCAGCAGTTCTACTAGCGGGGCCTACAATGAGCAGTTCTTC. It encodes CASSSTSGAYNEQFF.

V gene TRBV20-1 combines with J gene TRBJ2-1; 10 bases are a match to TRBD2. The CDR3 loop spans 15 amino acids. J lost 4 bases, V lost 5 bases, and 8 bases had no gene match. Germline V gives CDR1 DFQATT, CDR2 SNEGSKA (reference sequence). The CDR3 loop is CSAPTGTSAYNEQFF. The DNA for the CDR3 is TGCAGTGCTCCTACCGGGACTAGCGCTTACAATGAGCAGTTCTTC.

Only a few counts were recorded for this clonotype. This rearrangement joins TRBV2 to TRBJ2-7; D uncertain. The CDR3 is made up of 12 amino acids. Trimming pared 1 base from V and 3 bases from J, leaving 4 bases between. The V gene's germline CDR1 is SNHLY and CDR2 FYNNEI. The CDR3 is CASSEGDYEQYF. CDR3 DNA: TGTGCCAGCAGTGAAGGGGACTACGAGCAGTACTTC.

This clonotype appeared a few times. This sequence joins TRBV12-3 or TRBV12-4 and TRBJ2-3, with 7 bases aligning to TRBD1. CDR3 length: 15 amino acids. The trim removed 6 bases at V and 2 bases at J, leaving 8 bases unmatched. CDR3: CASRIRQGYTDTQYF. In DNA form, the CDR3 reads TGTGCCAGCAGGATAAGACAGGGATACACAGATACGCAGTATTTT.

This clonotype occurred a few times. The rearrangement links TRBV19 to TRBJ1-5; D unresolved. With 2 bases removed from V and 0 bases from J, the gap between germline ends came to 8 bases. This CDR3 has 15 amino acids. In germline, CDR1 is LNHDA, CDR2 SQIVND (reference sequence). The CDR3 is CASSIRATSNQPQHF. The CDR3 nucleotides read TGTGCCAGTAGTATAAGGGCAACTAGCAATCAGCCCCAGCATTTT.

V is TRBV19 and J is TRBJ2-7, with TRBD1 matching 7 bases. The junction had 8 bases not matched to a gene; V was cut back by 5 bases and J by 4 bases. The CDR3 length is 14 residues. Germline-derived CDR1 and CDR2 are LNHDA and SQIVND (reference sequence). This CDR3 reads CASSRDREGYEQYF. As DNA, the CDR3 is TGTGCCAGTAGTCGTGACAGGGAAGGGTACGAGCAGTACTTC.

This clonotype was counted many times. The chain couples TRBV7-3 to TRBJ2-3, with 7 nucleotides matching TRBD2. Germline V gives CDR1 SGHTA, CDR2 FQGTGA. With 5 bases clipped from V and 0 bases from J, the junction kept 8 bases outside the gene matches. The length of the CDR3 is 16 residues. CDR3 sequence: CASSSGSGVSTDTQYF. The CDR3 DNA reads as TGTGCCAGCAGCAGCGGAAGCGGGGTGAGCACAGATACGCAGTATTTT.

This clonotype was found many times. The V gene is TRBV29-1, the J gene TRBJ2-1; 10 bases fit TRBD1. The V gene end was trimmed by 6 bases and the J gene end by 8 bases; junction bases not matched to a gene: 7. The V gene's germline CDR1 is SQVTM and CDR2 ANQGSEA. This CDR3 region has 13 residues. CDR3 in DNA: TGCAGCGTAGTCGGACAGGGGGGCGATGAGCAGTTCTTC. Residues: CSVVGQGGDEQFF.

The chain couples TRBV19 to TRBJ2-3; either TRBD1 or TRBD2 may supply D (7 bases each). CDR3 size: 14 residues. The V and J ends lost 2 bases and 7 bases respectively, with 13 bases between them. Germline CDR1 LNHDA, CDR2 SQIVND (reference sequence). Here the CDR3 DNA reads TGTGCCAGTAGTATACAGGGGGGGATCAATACGCAGTATTTT. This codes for CASSIQGGINTQYF.

The CDR3 here is CASSVPSFDEQFF. CDR3 nucleotide sequence: TGTGCCAGCAGTGTTCCAAGTTTTGATGAGCAGTTCTTC. The chain employs TRBV27 and TRBJ2-1; no clear D. CDR3 length: 13 amino acids. The V gene's germline CDR1 is MNHEY and CDR2 SMNVEV (reference sequence). Trimming cost V 5 bases and J 8 bases, with 13 bases left between them.

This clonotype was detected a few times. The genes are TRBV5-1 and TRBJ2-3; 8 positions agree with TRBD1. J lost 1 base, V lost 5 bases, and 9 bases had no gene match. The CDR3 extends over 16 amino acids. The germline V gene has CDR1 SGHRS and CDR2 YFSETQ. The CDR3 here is CASRSETGVGTDTQYF. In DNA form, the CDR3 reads TGCGCCAGCAGGAGTGAGACAGGGGTCGGCACAGATACGCAGTATTTT. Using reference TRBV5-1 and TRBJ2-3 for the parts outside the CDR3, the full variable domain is KAGVTQTPRYLIKTRGQQVTLSCSPISGHRSVSWYQQTPGQGLQFLFEYFSETQRNKGNFPGRFSGRQFSNSRSEMNVSTLELGDSALYLCASRSETGVGTDTQYFGPGTRLTVL.

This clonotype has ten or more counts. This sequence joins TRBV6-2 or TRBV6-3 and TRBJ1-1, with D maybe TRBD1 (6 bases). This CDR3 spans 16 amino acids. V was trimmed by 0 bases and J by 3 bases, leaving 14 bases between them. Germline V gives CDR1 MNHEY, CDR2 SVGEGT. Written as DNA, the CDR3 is TGTGCCAGCAGTTACTCGGGACTTCCAGGGGACACTGAAGCTTTCTTT. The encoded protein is CASSYSGLPGDTEAFF.

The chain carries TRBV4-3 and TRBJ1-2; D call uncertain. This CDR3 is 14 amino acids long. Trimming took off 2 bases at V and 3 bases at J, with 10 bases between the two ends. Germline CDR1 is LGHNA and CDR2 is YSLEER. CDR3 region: CASSQLGQDYGYTF. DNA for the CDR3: TGCGCCAGCAGCCAATTGGGCCAGGACTATGGCTACACCTTC.

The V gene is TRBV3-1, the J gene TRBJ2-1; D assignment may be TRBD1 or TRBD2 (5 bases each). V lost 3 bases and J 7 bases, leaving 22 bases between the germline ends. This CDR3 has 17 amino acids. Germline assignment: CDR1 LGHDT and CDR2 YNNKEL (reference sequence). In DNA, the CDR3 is TGTGCCAGCAGCCACTCTTCAGGGACCCAATATGGGAATGAGCAGTTCTTC. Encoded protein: CASSHSSGTQYGNEQFF.

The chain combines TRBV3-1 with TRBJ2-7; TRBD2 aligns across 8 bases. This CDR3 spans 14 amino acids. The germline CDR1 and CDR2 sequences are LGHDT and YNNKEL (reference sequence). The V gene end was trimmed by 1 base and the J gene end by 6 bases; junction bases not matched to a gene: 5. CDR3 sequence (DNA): TGTGCCAGCAGCCAAGTCAGCGGGAGTCGCGAGCAGTACTTC. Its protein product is CASSQVSGSREQYF.

CDR3 in DNA: TGCAGTGCTAGCCGTACTAGCGGGTACGGCGAGCAGTACTTC. Translating gives CSASRTSGYGEQYF. The rearrangement uses TRBV20-1 and TRBJ2-7, with TRBD2 identical over 9 bases. V lost 3 bases and J lost 6; bases outside the gene matches: 9. CDR1 DFQATT and CDR2 SNEGSKA come from the germline V gene (reference sequence). This CDR3 has 14 amino acids.

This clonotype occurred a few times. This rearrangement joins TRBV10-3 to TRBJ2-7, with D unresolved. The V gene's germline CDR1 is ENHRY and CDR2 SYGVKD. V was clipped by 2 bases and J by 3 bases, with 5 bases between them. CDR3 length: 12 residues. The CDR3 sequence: CAISEGVYEQYF. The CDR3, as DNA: TGTGCCATCAGTGAGGGGGTCTACGAGCAGTACTTC.

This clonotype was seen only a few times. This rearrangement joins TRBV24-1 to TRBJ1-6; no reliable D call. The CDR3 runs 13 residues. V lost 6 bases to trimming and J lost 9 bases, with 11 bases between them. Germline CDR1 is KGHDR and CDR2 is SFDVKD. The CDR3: CATSTSGGSPLHF. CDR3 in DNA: TGTGCCACCAGTACGTCAGGAGGTTCACCCCTCCACTTT.

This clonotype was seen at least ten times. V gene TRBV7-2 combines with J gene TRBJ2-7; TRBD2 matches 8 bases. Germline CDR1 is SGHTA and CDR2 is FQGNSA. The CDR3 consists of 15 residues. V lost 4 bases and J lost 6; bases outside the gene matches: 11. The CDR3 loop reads CASSSSGRLGLEQYF. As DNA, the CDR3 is TGTGCCAGCAGCTCCAGCGGGAGATTGGGTCTCGAGCAGTACTTC.

The CDR3 nucleotides read TGTGCCAGCAGTGACGGGGGCAGCTCTGGAAACACCATATATTTT. Protein product: CASSDGGSSGNTIYF. The genes are TRBV2 and TRBJ1-3; perhaps TRBD1 as D (6 bases). The CDR3 contains 15 residues. Trimming pared 3 bases from V and 0 bases from J, leaving 9 bases between. Germline loops: CDR1 SNHLY, CDR2 FYNNEI.

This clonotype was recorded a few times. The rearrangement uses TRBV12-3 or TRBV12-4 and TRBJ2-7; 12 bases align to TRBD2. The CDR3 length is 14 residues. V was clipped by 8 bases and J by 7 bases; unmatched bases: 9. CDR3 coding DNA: TGTGCCAGCCGACTAGCGGGAGCACTGGGGGAGCAGTACTTC. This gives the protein CASRLAGALGEQYF.

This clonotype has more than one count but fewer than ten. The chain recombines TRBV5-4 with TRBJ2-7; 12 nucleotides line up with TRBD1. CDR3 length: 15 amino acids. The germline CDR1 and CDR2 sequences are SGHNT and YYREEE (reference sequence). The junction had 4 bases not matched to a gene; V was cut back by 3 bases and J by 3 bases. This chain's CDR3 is CASSWGTGGIYEQYF. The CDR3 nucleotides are TGTGCCAGCAGCTGGGGGACAGGGGGCATCTACGAGCAGTACTTC. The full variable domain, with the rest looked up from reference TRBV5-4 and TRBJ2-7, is ETGVTQSPTHLIKTRGQQVTLRCSSQSGHNTVSWYQQALGQGPQFIFQYYREEENGRGNFPPRFSGLQFPNYSSELNVNALELDDSALYLCASSWGTGGIYEQYFGPGTRLTVT.